This T cell receptor (beta chain) was identified during a study of cytomegalovirus exposure and HLA in healthy donors. Study-wide background: Per a later analysis, the approximately 690 first-cohort and under 150 validation repertoires shared one platform.

Study-level points and caveats: Subsequent analysis of the roughly 120 validation repertoires found a tendency for first-cohort TCR clusters to co-occur. Cytomegalovirus status was reportedly diagnosed by the classifier with high sensitivity and specificity.

The donors were in the approximately 130-subject validation cohort, distinct from the roughly 700-subject first cohort. With respect to this clone: Its specificity is not known.

The CDR3 runs to 15 residues. Germline CDR1 SEHNR, CDR2 FQNEAQ (reference sequence). V lost 3 bases to trimming and J lost 6 bases; unmatched junction nucleotides: 11. The data were produced by immunoSEQ multiplex PCR, yet TCRdb's version contains in-frame clones alone and is incomplete. Seen here are more than 250,000 clones, around 91% observed once, and the top ten hold approximately 3.1%. The chain uses TRBV7-9 and TRBJ2-7; 7 nucleotides align to TRBD2. Material: PBMCs. This TCR was recovered from a woman in her 30s in good health and CMV-seronegative. This chain's CDR3 is CASSFLSAPGGEQYF. In nucleotides, the CDR3 is TGTGCCAGCAGCTTTCTGTCCGCCCCGGGGGGCGAGCAGTACTTC. Looking up the rest from reference TRBV7-9 and TRBJ2-7 gives the full variable domain: DTGVSQNPRHKITKRGQNVTFRCDPISEHNRLYWYRQTLGQGPEFLTYFQNEAQLEKSRLLSDRFSAERPKGSFSTLEIQRTEQGDSAMYLCASSFLSAPGGEQYFGPGTRLTVT.